One sample yielded the 29 T cell receptor beta chains listed below, sequenced in a study of blood T cells in healthy people across ages. Combining a sample-barcoded 5' primer with a J-beta primer mix, a second PCR ran for 7 to 11 cycles. From the 5' RACE reads, TCRdb called clonotypes with MiXCR, one entry per CDR3 protein. The top ten hold roughly 26% of the sample, which has 790,000 or so distinct CDR3 sequences, roughly 50% seen once. Sample: blood. These receptors were taken from a man in his forties or fifties in good health.

The chain is built from TRBV11-2 and TRBJ1-2; the match to TRBD1 covers 7 bases. J gave up 4 bases and V 7 bases, and 9 bases lay outside the gene matches. Looked up from germline, CDR1 is SGHAT and CDR2 is FQNNGV. The CDR3 has 14 amino acids. The CDR3 coding sequence is TGTGCCAGCACCTCGGGACAGCTAATCTATGGCTACACCTTC. Translating gives CASTSGQLIYGYTF.

This sequence joins TRBV10-3 and TRBJ2-1; 9 positions match TRBD1. CDR1 and CDR2 (germline): ENHRY, SYGVKD. Trimming removed 0 bases from V and 4 bases from J; junction bases left unmatched: 4. The CDR3 is 16 residues long. This chain's CDR3 is CAISESQGQGYNEQFF. The CDR3 DNA follows: TGTGCCATCAGTGAGTCCCAGGGACAGGGATACAATGAGCAGTTCTTC.

This clonotype was seen a handful of times. CDR3 in amino acids: CASSLGPLSFF. In nucleotides, the CDR3 is TGCGCCAGCAGCTTGGGCCCCTTATCTTTCTTT. The V call is TRBV5-1, the J call TRBJ1-1; no firm D call. The CDR3 consists of 11 residues. V dropped 0 bases and J dropped 12 bases, with 9 bases sitting between them. Germline CDR1 and CDR2: SGHRS and YFSETQ.

The rearrangement uses TRBV5-1 and TRBJ2-5, with D perhaps matching TRBD1 (5 bases). V gave up 0 bases and J gave up 1 base, with 10 bases separating them. Germline lookup yields CDR1 SGHRS and CDR2 YFSETQ. The CDR3 has 15 residues. CDR3 amino acids: CASSLEVGPQETQYF. In nucleotides, the CDR3 is TGCGCCAGCAGCTTGGAGGTGGGGCCCCAAGAGACCCAGTACTTC.

As to this clonotype: One end of the junction is discordant with germline, which a read error may explain. The chain carries TRBV12-3 or TRBV12-4 and TRBJ2-3; D is possibly TRBD1 or TRBD2 (5 bases each). The length of the CDR3 is 13 residues. The DNA for the CDR3 is TGTGCCAGCAGTTGGGGGAACACAGATGCGCAGTATTTT. Residues: CASSWGNTDAQYF.

The table lists this clonotype with a count of one. The rearrangement links TRBV18 to TRBJ1-1; 12 bases fit TRBD1. Trimming removed 5 bases from V and 7 bases from J; junction bases left unmatched: 8. Germline loops: CDR1 KGHSH, CDR2 LQKENI. CDR3 length: 15 amino acids. The CDR3 protein is CASSGTGGETSEAFF. The CDR3 region has the DNA TGTGCCAGCTCAGGGACAGGGGGCGAGACGAGTGAAGCTTTCTTT.

This chain connects TRBV27 to TRBJ2-6; D remains unclear. Germline values: CDR1 MNHEY, CDR2 SMNVEV (reference sequence). The germline V and J ends were trimmed by 3 bases and 4 bases, with 4 bases remaining between them. The CDR3 is made up of 13 amino acids. The CDR3 loop is CASSFTGANVLTF. Written as DNA, the CDR3 is TGTGCCAGCAGTTTTACCGGGGCCAACGTCCTGACTTTC.

The V call is TRBV7-3, the J call TRBJ1-1; D unresolved. The ends were cut back, 1 base at V and 3 bases at J, with 6 bases in the middle. The CDR3 has 13 amino acids. Germline V gene sequence: CDR1 SGHTA, CDR2 FQGTGA. Here the CDR3 reads CASSLRPDTEAFF. The CDR3 nucleotides are TGTGCCAGCAGCTTAAGGCCGGACACTGAAGCTTTCTTT.

The chain joins TRBV7-9 to TRBJ2-1; TRBD1 aligns across 10 bases. Trimming removed 4 bases from V and 3 bases from J; junction bases left unmatched: 12. The CDR3 has 18 amino acids. From germline, CDR1 is SEHNR and CDR2 FQNEAQ (reference sequence). In DNA form, the CDR3 reads TGTGCCAGCAGCTCCCGGGACAGGGGAAAAGTTAACTACAATGAGCAGTTCTTC. Residues: CASSSRDRGKVNYNEQFF.

This clonotype has more than one count but fewer than ten. This chain links TRBV15 with TRBJ2-7; D is ambiguous. The J call may be wrong; the DNA end is better matched by TRBJ2-5. The CDR3 spans 13 residues. Germline assignment: CDR1 LNHNV and CDR2 YYDKDF (reference sequence). The CDR3 nucleotides read TGTGCCACCAGCCCAGTGGGGTCAGAGACCCAGTACTTC. It is translated as CATSPVGSETQYF.

This clonotype was seen a few times. This chain joins TRBV3-1 and TRBJ2-7; a weak D match, TRBD2 (5 bases). Germline V CDR1 and CDR2: LGHDT, YNNKEL (reference sequence). This CDR3 has 15 amino acids. Trimming removed 2 bases at V and 6 bases at J, with 17 bases between. The CDR3 DNA is TGTGCCAGCAGCCAATTGCGCACGGGGAACGCCGAGCAGTACTTC. It specifies CASSQLRTGNAEQYF.

V and J are TRBV7-2 and TRBJ2-4, with 8 bases that match TRBD2. The assigned J gene may be wrong: the sequence end matches TRBJ2-5 better. Germline V gene sequence: CDR1 SGHTA, CDR2 FQGNSA. The CDR3 has 14 residues. CDR3 sequence (DNA): TGTGCCAGCAGCCCAAGCGGGGGCATTCAGACCCAGTACTTC. Translating gives CASSPSGGIQTQYF.

This clonotype was observed a handful of times. This rearrangement joins TRBV20-1 to TRBJ2-5; 8 nucleotides align to TRBD2. Germline V gives CDR1 DFQATT, CDR2 SNEGSKA (reference sequence). J gave up 1 base and V 5 bases, and 6 bases lay outside the gene matches. The CDR3 runs to 14 residues. CDR3 amino acids: CSALPGLGQETQYF. As DNA, the CDR3 is TGCAGTGCTTTACCGGGACTAGGCCAAGAGACCCAGTACTTC.

V and J are TRBV13 and TRBJ2-3; 7 bases agree with TRBD1. The CDR3 has 14 residues. Germline V lookup: CDR1 PRHDT, CDR2 FYEKMQ (reference sequence). The junction had 6 bases not matched to a gene; V was cut back by 8 bases and J by 1 base. The CDR3 reads CASLWTGGTDTQYF. CDR3 coding DNA: TGTGCCAGCTTATGGACAGGAGGCACAGATACGCAGTATTTT. Drawing the rest from reference TRBV13 and TRBJ2-3, the complete variable domain is AAGVIQSPRHLIKEKRETATLKCYPIPRHDTVYWYQQGPGQDPQFLISFYEKMQSDKGSIPDRFSAQQFSDYHSELNMSSLELGDSALYFCASLWTGGTDTQYFGPGTRLTVL.

Only a few counts were recorded for this clonotype. The genes are TRBV4-3 and TRBJ2-7; D ambiguous. Germline V gives CDR1 LGHNA, CDR2 YSLEER. The germline V and J ends were trimmed by 1 base and 2 bases, with 9 bases remaining between them. The CDR3 consists of 14 residues. CDR3 DNA: TGCGCCAGCAGCCAAGTTAATCTAACCTACGAGCAGTACTTC. Translating it yields CASSQVNLTYEQYF.

The CDR3 sequence: CAISDGGVGTYEQYF. The CDR3 DNA sequence: TGTGCCATCAGTGACGGAGGGGTAGGAACCTACGAGCAGTACTTC. The chain joins TRBV10-3 to TRBJ2-7; D perhaps matches TRBD2 (6 bases). V lost 3 bases, J lost 2 bases, and 14 bases lay in between. The CDR3 length is 15 residues. Germline CDR1 is ENHRY and CDR2 is SYGVKD.

The chain combines TRBV9 with TRBJ2-1; no definite D call. V lost 4 bases and J 9 bases, leaving 17 bases between the germline ends. Germline-derived CDR1 and CDR2 are SGDLS and YYNGEE. The CDR3 has 14 amino acids. CDR3 protein: CASSPTQPWPEQFF. The CDR3 region has the DNA TGTGCCAGCAGCCCCACTCAGCCTTGGCCTGAGCAGTTCTTC.

J is TRBJ2-7 and V is TRBV6-1; TRBD2 matches at 10 bases. This CDR3 is built from 15 residues. In germline, CDR1 is MNHNS, CDR2 SASEGT. V dropped 3 bases and J dropped 7; count of bases not matched to a gene: 9. CDR3 DNA sequence: TGTGCCAGCAGTGAGAGGAGCGGGAGGGCCCGAGAGCAGTACTTC. Translation gives CASSERSGRAREQYF.

The chain joins TRBV12-3 or TRBV12-4 to TRBJ2-1, with 8 bases matching TRBD2. CDR3 length: 16 amino acids. With 6 bases clipped from V and 6 bases from J, the junction kept 13 bases outside the gene matches. The CDR3 DNA is TGTGCCAGCAGCCTCCGTAGCGGGATTGGCGGCAATGAGCAGTTCTTC. Its protein is CASSLRSGIGGNEQFF.

The V gene is TRBV7-2, the J gene TRBJ2-1, with D possibly matching TRBD2 (5 bases). Germline CDR1 and CDR2: SGHTA and FQGNSA. CDR3 size: 15 residues. V was clipped by 1 base and J by 7 bases, with 14 bases between them. The CDR3, as DNA: TGTGCCAGCAGCTTAGATTCGGCAGGAGGAAATGAGCAGTTCTTC. Its protein product is CASSLDSAGGNEQFF.

As regards this clonotype: A much larger clone lies one base from this, so it may be a read error. This chain links TRBV7-9 with TRBJ1-5; no clear D gene. V was clipped by 1 base and J by 5 bases, with 6 bases between them. The CDR3 contains 13 residues. Germline loops: CDR1 SEHNR, CDR2 FQNEAQ (reference sequence). In nucleotides, the CDR3 is TGTGCCAGCAGCTTAGAAGGATATCAGCCCCAGCATTTT. Protein: CASSLEGYQPQHF. Looking up the rest from reference TRBV7-9 and TRBJ1-5 gives the full variable domain: DTGVSQNPRHKITKRGQNVTFRCDPISEHNRLYWYRQTLGQGPEFLTYFQNEAQLEKSRLLSDRFSAERPKGSFSTLEIQRTEQGDSAMYLCASSLEGYQPQHFGDGTRLSIL.

This clonotype was counted a few times. The chain links TRBV2 to TRBJ1-2; 9 bases agree with TRBD1. With 6 bases clipped from V and 2 bases from J, the junction kept 7 bases outside the gene matches. Germline V lookup: CDR1 SNHLY, CDR2 FYNNEI. The CDR3 sequence is 15 residues long. CDR3 sequence (DNA): TGTGCCAGCAGGCCGACAGGGGGTCGGAACTATGGCTACACCTTC. Protein: CASRPTGGRNYGYTF.

The chain links TRBV20-1 to TRBJ2-2, with 10 bases aligning to TRBD1. CDR1 and CDR2 from the germline V gene are DFQATT and SNEGSKA (reference sequence). CDR3 length: 16 residues. Germline trimming cut 3 bases from V and 3 bases from J; bases unmatched to any gene: 7. This CDR3 is CSARGLGTGDTGELFF. The CDR3, as DNA: TGCAGTGCTAGGGGACTCGGGACAGGGGACACCGGGGAGCTGTTTTTT.

In DNA form, the CDR3 reads TGTGCCAGCTCCGATCTGGGGCAGCCCATGTACTTC. Its protein is CASSDLGQPMYF. This chain links TRBV6-5 with TRBJ2-5, with a weak D call TRBD1 (5 bases). Germline V CDR1 and CDR2: MNHEY, SVGAGI. CDR3 length: 12 residues. V lost 8 bases and J 13 bases, leaving 20 bases between the germline ends.

This clonotype has more than one count but fewer than ten. This chain joins TRBV7-2 and TRBJ2-3; no firm D call. CDR3 length: 13 amino acids. V was cut by 3 bases and J by 2 bases, with 6 bases left in between. Germline V gene lookup returns CDR1 SGHTA and CDR2 FQGNSA. CDR3 DNA: TGTGCCAGCAGCTTTGGTCTCACAGATACGCAGTATTTT. Translated: CASSFGLTDTQYF.

This chain joins TRBV27 and TRBJ1-5; D uncertain. Germline CDR1 reads MNHEY; CDR2 reads SMNVEV (reference sequence). The germline V and J ends were trimmed by 6 bases and 1 base, with 13 bases remaining between them. This CDR3 is built from 15 residues. This CDR3 is CASRNRLGSNQPQHF. The CDR3 nucleotides are TGTGCCAGCAGAAATCGGTTGGGAAGCAATCAGCCCCAGCATTTT.

The chain recombines TRBV4-1 with TRBJ2-7; D call uncertain. The CDR3 is 15 residues long. V shed 3 bases and J shed 2 bases, with 14 bases lying between them. Looked up from germline, CDR1 is MGHRA and CDR2 is YSYEKL. CDR3 loop: CASSQVNWGTYEQYF. In DNA, the CDR3 is TGCGCCAGCAGCCAGGTTAACTGGGGAACCTACGAGCAGTACTTC.

The genes are TRBV3-1 and TRBJ2-7, with TRBD2 matching 10 bases. The V and J ends lost 1 base and 3 bases, in that order; junction bases with no gene match: 3. From germline, CDR1 is LGHDT and CDR2 YNNKEL (reference sequence). The CDR3 loop spans 15 amino acids. The CDR3 DNA reads as TGTGCCAGCAGCCAAGGGGCTAGCGGGGGCTACGAGCAGTACTTC. Translating gives CASSQGASGGYEQYF.

The rearrangement uses TRBV7-9 and TRBJ2-4, with D perhaps TRBD1 (5 bases). Per germline, CDR1 SEHNR and CDR2 FQNEAQ (reference sequence). V was shortened by 5 bases and J by 0 bases, with 20 bases between the two germline ends. This CDR3 spans 18 amino acids. The CDR3: CASSPPETDRLAKNIQYF. The CDR3 nucleotides read TGTGCCAGCAGCCCCCCAGAGACAGACCGTTTAGCCAAAAACATTCAGTACTTC.